The next 20 T cell receptor beta chains were all read from a single sample in a study of Ad26.COV2.S vaccination and SARS-CoV-2 variants. This table comes from immunoSEQ multiplex PCR, and its TCRdb copy is limited to in-frame clones, with some not included. The top ten clones hold about 1.5% of a sample with 440,000 or so clones, 80% to 90% of them seen once. Treatment described: roughly 18 received Ad26.COV2.S at low or high dose, single or two shots; several received placebo; per-sample allocation not given. Following the first vaccine or placebo injection, samples were taken on day 63. The input for sequencing was peripheral blood, taken in a trial of Ad26.COV2.S vaccine versus placebo. All receptors come from a person between 18 and 60 years old who received the Ad26.COV2.S COVID-19 vaccine or a placebo.

This chain links TRBV28 with TRBJ1-1, with a weak D call TRBD1 (5 bases). V lost 2 bases to trimming and J lost 0 bases, with 16 bases between them. This CDR3 is built from 17 residues. CDR1 is MDHEN, CDR2 SYDVKM, per germline. The CDR3 DNA sequence: TGTGCCAGCAGTTTAATCGGGGCGCGAGGGATGAACACTGAAGCTTTCTTT. Protein product: CASSLIGARGMNTEAFF.

The J gene is TRBJ2-7, the V gene TRBV5-1; D perhaps matches TRBD1 (6 bases). The CDR3 is 13 residues long. Trimming stripped 7 bases from V and 2 bases from J, with 13 bases between. Per the germline V gene, CDR1 is SGHRS and CDR2 is YFSETQ. CDR3 DNA: TGCGCCAGCGCCCCCGCAGGGGCCTACGAGCAGTACTTC. As protein: CASAPAGAYEQYF.

V usage is TRBV6-6 and J usage is TRBJ2-5; D is possibly TRBD2 (7 bases). The V end was cut by 2 bases, the J end by 4 bases, with 14 bases between. The CDR3 spans 15 residues. Per the germline V gene, CDR1 is MNHNY and CDR2 is SVGAGI (reference sequence). CDR3 nucleotides: TGTGCCAGCAGTTACCTCAACAGGGAGGGAGAGACCCAGTACTTC. Protein product: CASSYLNREGETQYF.

The chain is built from TRBV4-1 and TRBJ2-7; 9 nucleotides align to TRBD1. This CDR3 region has 14 residues. V trimming: 4 bases; J trimming: 3 bases; junction bases outside the gene matches: 4. CDR1 and CDR2 (germline): MGHRA, YSYEKL. Here the CDR3 DNA reads TGCGCCAGCAGCCTAGACAGGGGGTACTACGAGCAGTACTTC. Encoded protein: CASSLDRGYYEQYF.

The CDR3 DNA is TGTGCCAGCAGTGAACCTGAGAGTTATGAAGCTTTCTTT. This sequence encodes CASSEPESYEAFF. J is TRBJ1-1 and V is TRBV6-1; D is unresolved. Per germline, CDR1 MNHNS and CDR2 SASEGT. The length of the CDR3 is 13 residues. Trimming took off 2 bases at V and 7 bases at J, with 11 bases between the two ends.

This chain joins TRBV28 and TRBJ1-4; D may be TRBD1 (5 bases). The CDR3 covers 15 residues. Germline V gives CDR1 MDHEN, CDR2 SYDVKM. Trimming removed 5 bases from V and 8 bases from J, with 18 bases in between. CDR3 DNA: TGTGCCAGCAGTCCCGGACTACAGGCTCGGGAAAAACTGTTTTTT. Translated: CASSPGLQAREKLFF.

The chain recombines TRBV2 with TRBJ1-4; D call uncertain. The germline V gene encodes CDR1 SNHLY and CDR2 FYNNEI. CDR3 length: 14 amino acids. Trimming left V 6 bases short and J 5 bases short, with 13 bases between. CDR3: CASSSTELNEKLFF. CDR3 nucleotide sequence: TGTGCCAGCAGCAGTACAGAGCTCAATGAAAAACTGTTTTTT.

The chain joins TRBV30 to TRBJ1-3; D is ambiguous. The ends were cut back, 2 bases at V and 1 base at J, with 15 bases in the middle. The CDR3 runs 16 residues. Germline V gene data show CDR1 as GTSNPN and CDR2 as SVGIG (reference sequence). CDR3: CAWSTGDRTSGNTIYF. CDR3 DNA sequence: TGTGCCTGGAGTACCGGCGACCGAACTTCTGGAAACACCATATATTTT.

The CDR3 DNA reads as TGTGCCAGCAGTTGGACGACAACCGGGGAGCTGTTTTTT. Its translation is CASSWTTTGELFF. The chain joins TRBV28 to TRBJ2-2; D uncertain. The V gene lost 4 bases and the J gene lost 5 bases, with 8 bases spanning the gap. The CDR3 totals 13 residues. Per the germline V gene, CDR1 is MDHEN and CDR2 is SYDVKM.

This rearrangement joins TRBV12-1 to TRBJ2-2; the listed D gene, TRBD1, was not tested against the DNA. TRBV12-1 is termed a pseudogene. This CDR3 contains 15 residues. As DNA, the CDR3 is TGTGCCAGCAGCTTCTTAGGGGTTTACACCGGGGAGCTGTTTTTT. Translating gives CASSFLGVYTGELFF.

The chain combines TRBV21-1 with TRBJ1-2. TRBV21-1 constitutes a pseudogene. CDR3 length: 16 amino acids. CDR3 sequence (DNA): TGTGCCAGCAGCAAACGGCTCGGGGGGGTAAGCTATGGCTACACCTTC. It is translated as CASSKRLGGVSYGYTF.

Sample share makes this clone medium-sized. This chain joins TRBV6-6 and TRBJ1-1; TRBD1 matches at 9 bases. J was trimmed by 0 bases and V by 2 bases; bases with no gene match: 1. The CDR3 is 15 residues long. Germline-derived CDR1 and CDR2 are MNHNY and SVGAGI (reference sequence). The CDR3 reads CASSYGTGLNTEAFF. CDR3 DNA: TGTGCCAGCAGTTACGGGACAGGGCTGAACACTGAAGCTTTCTTT.

This clone was picked up one time. The chain joins TRBV4-3 to TRBJ2-7; D unclear. The length of the CDR3 is 13 residues. V was clipped by 1 base and J by 3 bases, with 7 bases between them. Germline CDR1 LGHNA, CDR2 YSLEER. CDR3 in DNA: TGCGCCAGCAGCCAAGTACCGGGCTACGAGCAGTACTTC. Translating gives CASSQVPGYEQYF.

The chain uses TRBV6-5 and TRBJ1-4; TRBD1 might be the D (5 bases). The germline V and J ends were trimmed by 6 bases and 4 bases, with 9 bases remaining between them. The germline V gene encodes CDR1 MNHEY and CDR2 SVGAGI. The CDR3 covers 13 residues. CDR3 residues: CASRGRNNEKLFF. The DNA of the CDR3 is TGTGCCAGCAGGGGGCGGAATAATGAAAAACTGTTTTTT.

The V and J genes are TRBV5-6 and TRBJ2-3, with D tentatively TRBD1 (5 bases). CDR1 SGHDT and CDR2 YYEEEE come from the germline V gene. Trimming stripped 0 bases from V and 2 bases from J, with 7 bases between. The CDR3 is made up of 14 amino acids. DNA for the CDR3: TGTGCCAGCAGCTTGGGACAGAACACAGATACGCAGTATTTT. It is translated as CASSLGQNTDTQYF.

The gene calls are TRBV5-1 and TRBJ2-7, with 9 bases matching TRBD1. The CDR3 length is 14 residues. Germline CDR1 and CDR2: SGHRS and YFSETQ. The V segment lost 2 bases and the J segment 5 bases; nucleotides outside the gene matches: 5. CDR3 coding DNA: TGCGCCAGCAGCTTAGGGGACAGGGTCCACGAGCAGTACTTC. It translates to CASSLGDRVHEQYF.

The chain employs TRBV28 and TRBJ2-1; D remains unclear. The CDR3 is 14 residues long. Trimming took 2 bases from V and 6 from J, leaving 11 bases between them. Germline CDR1 MDHEN, CDR2 SYDVKM. DNA for the CDR3: TGTGCCAGCAGTTTAACGGCTAGACGCAATGAGCAGTTCTTC. Translated, it gives CASSLTARRNEQFF.

This chain uses TRBV30 with TRBJ2-7, with 8 bases matching TRBD1. Germline V CDR1 and CDR2: GTSNPN, SVGIG (reference sequence). V lost 3 bases, J lost 9 bases, and 13 bases stayed unmatched. The CDR3 spans 14 residues. The CDR3 coding sequence is TGTGCCTGGAGCGCTGTGACAGGGGCAATCGGGCAGTACTTC. It codes for CAWSAVTGAIGQYF.

V is TRBV7-2 and J is TRBJ1-2, with 9 bases fitting TRBD1. The length of the CDR3 is 18 residues. Germline CDR1 and CDR2: SGHTA and FQGNSA. V dropped 3 bases and J dropped 4; count of bases not matched to a gene: 15. DNA of the CDR3: TGTGCCAGCAGCTTCGCCGGGACAGGGTGGGAATTTGGCTATGGCTACACCTTC. It yields the protein CASSFAGTGWEFGYGYTF.

The rearrangement links TRBV4-1 to TRBJ2-2; D may correspond to TRBD1 or TRBD2 (5 bases each). The CDR3 consists of 16 residues. V was pared by 2 bases and J by 4 bases, with 14 bases between. Germline CDR1 reads MGHRA; CDR2 reads YSYEKL. The CDR3 region is CASSQPTGLLTGELFF. The CDR3 region has the DNA TGCGCCAGCAGCCAACCTACGGGGCTTCTCACCGGGGAGCTGTTTTTT.